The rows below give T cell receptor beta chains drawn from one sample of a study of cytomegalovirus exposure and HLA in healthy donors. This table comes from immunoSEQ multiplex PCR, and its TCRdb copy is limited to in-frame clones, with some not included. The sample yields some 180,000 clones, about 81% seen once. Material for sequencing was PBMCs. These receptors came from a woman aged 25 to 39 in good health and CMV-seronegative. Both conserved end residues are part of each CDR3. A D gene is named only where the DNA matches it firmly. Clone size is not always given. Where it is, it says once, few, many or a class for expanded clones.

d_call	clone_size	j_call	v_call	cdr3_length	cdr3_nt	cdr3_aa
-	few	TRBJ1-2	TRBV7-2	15	TGTGCCAGCAGCCAAGAGGCACTAGCCAACTATGGCTACACCTTC	CASSQEALANYGYTF
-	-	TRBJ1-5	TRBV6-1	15	TGTGCCAGCAGTGGGCCCGGAGGGGCAAATCAGCCCCAGCATTTT	CASSGPGGANQPQHF
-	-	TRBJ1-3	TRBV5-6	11	TGTGCCAGCAGCTTCAGAAACACCATATATTTT	CASSFRNTIYF
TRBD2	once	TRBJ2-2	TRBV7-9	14	TGTGCCAGATCACTAGCGGCGAACACCGGGGAGCTGTTTTTT	CARSLAANTGELFF
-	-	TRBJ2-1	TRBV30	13	TGTGCCTGGAGCGGGTACTCCTACAATGAGCAGTTCTTC	CAWSGYSYNEQFF
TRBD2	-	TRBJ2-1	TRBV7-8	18	TGTGCCAGCAGCGGGGGACTAGCGGGAGGGCCCCCCTACAATGAGCAGTTCTTC	CASSGGLAGGPPYNEQFF
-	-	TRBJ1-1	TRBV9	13	TGTGCCAGCAGCCGGGGGGAAGGAACTGAAGCTTTCTTT	CASSRGEGTEAFF
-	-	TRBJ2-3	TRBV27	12	TGTGCCAGCAGTTTGGGGCAGGGCGGGGAGTATTTT	CASSLGQGGEYF
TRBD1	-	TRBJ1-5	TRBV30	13	TGTGCCTGGAGTGGTCAGGGGGGTCAGCCCCAGCATTTT	CAWSGQGGQPQHF
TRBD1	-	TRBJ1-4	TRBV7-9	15	TGTGCCAGCAGTCTCACCGGGACAGTGAATGAAAAACTGTTTTTT	CASSLTGTVNEKLFF
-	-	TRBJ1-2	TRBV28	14	TGTGCCAGCAGTACCCCGGAGAGGGAGGGTGGCTACACCTTC	CASSTPEREGGYTF
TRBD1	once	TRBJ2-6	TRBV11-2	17	TGTGCCAGCAGCCCAACAGGGGCACTCTCTGGGGCCAACGTCCTGACTTTC	CASSPTGALSGANVLTF
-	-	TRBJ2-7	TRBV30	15	TGTGCCTGGAGTGCCCCCCCCGGGAAAACCTACGAGCAGTACTTC	CAWSAPPGKTYEQYF